Listed below are T cell receptor beta chains from one sample, sequenced in a study of CD8 T cells in ankylosing spondylitis. TCRdb used MiXCR to reprocess the 5' RACE reads, holding one entry per CDR3 protein. The repertoire holds 250,000 to 400,000 distinct CDR3 sequences, with approximately 10% as singletons. Sequencing used blood, either unsorted or a sorted T cell fraction (not recorded which). The receptors here all came from a female donor with ankylosing spondylitis or in good health (not recorded which). The CDR3 runs from the conserved cysteine through the conserved F or W. Fields, in order: V gene, clone size, J gene, D gene, CDR3 protein, CDR3 DNA. D genes are given only for firm matches. Clone size appears in some rows only: once, few, many, or a class for an expanded clone.

>TRBV7-9|many|TRBJ2-5|NA
CASSLSGGETQYF
TGTGCCAGCAGCTTATCAGGGGGGGAGACCCAGTACTTC
>TRBV7-9|few|TRBJ2-5|TRBD1
CASSPDRAWETQYF
TGTGCCAGCAGCCCGGACAGGGCTTGGGAGACCCAGTACTTC
>TRBV12-3/TRBV12-4|many|TRBJ2-1|TRBD2
CASRRESEQFF
TGTGCCAGCAGGCGGGAGTCTGAGCAGTTCTTC
>TRBV6-1|many|TRBJ1-3|NA
CASSRPLGTGNTIYF
TGTGCCAGCAGTCGCCCGCTGGGTACTGGAAACACCATATATTTT
>TRBV20-1|many|TRBJ1-3|NA
CSAPSVGNTIYF
TGCAGTGCTCCTTCCGTCGGAAACACCATATATTTT
>TRBV20-1|few|TRBJ1-1|NA
CSATGGPRNTEAFF
TGCAGTGCTACGGGAGGGCCACGGAACACTGAAGCTTTCTTT
>TRBV3-1|NA|TRBJ1-2|NA
CASSRSLGDINYGYTF
TGTGCCAGCAGCCGATCTCTTGGGGACATCAACTATGGCTACACCTTC
>TRBV3-1|NA|TRBJ2-1|TRBD2
CASSRVAGSYNEQFF
TGTGCCAGCAGCCGCGTAGCGGGTTCCTACAATGAGCAGTTCTTC
>TRBV9|NA|TRBJ2-3|NA
CASSYREGRGTDTQYF
TGTGCCAGCAGCTATAGGGAAGGTCGAGGCACAGATACGCAGTATTTT
>TRBV20-1|few|TRBJ2-1|TRBD2
CSARRLAGESYNEQFF
TGCAGTGCTCGCCGACTAGCGGGAGAATCCTACAATGAGCAGTTCTTC
>TRBV28|many|TRBJ2-1|NA
CASSAWSGNNEQFF
TGTGCCAGCAGTGCCTGGAGTGGAAACAATGAGCAGTTCTTC
>TRBV5-1|many|TRBJ2-5|NA
CASSLDWETQYF
TGCGCCAGCAGCTTGGATTGGGAGACCCAGTACTTC
>TRBV10-3|many|TRBJ2-1|NA
CAISGVGGSTEQFF
TGTGCCATCAGTGGAGTAGGGGGGAGCACTGAGCAGTTCTTC
>TRBV28|few|TRBJ2-7|NA
CASSPALGQYF
TGTGCCAGCAGCCCCGCCTTAGGGCAGTACTTC
>TRBV6-1|few|TRBJ1-2|TRBD1
CASTGTGGGYGYTF
TGTGCCAGCACTGGGACAGGGGGAGGATACGGCTACACCTTC
>TRBV20-1|many|TRBJ2-4|NA
CSARPRIFLAKNIQYF
TGCAGTGCGCGACCCCGGATCTTTTTAGCCAAAAACATTCAGTACTTC
>TRBV5-1|few|TRBJ2-5|TRBD1
CASSIDGTGQETQYF
TGCGCCAGCAGCATTGATGGGACAGGGCAAGAGACCCAGTACTTC
>TRBV7-6|many|TRBJ1-2|NA
CASNPLLPNYGYTF
TGTGCCAGCAACCCTCTACTCCCTAACTATGGCTACACCTTC
>TRBV20-1|few|TRBJ2-3|NA
CSATQRGQGEVTDTQYF
TGCAGTGCCACCCAACGGGGGCAGGGGGAAGTCACAGATACGCAGTATTTT
>TRBV12-3/TRBV12-4|few|TRBJ2-1|NA
CASSFRQGYNEQFF
TGTGCCAGCAGTTTCCGCCAGGGGTACAATGAGCAGTTCTTC
>TRBV5-1|many|TRBJ2-1|NA
CASSLEGISYNEQFF
TGCGCCAGCAGCTTGGAAGGGATTTCCTACAATGAGCAGTTCTTC
>TRBV7-2|few|TRBJ1-1|TRBD1
CASSPVTGGLNTEAFF
TGTGCCAGCAGCCCCGTTACAGGGGGTCTGAATACTGAAGCTTTCTTT
>TRBV10-3|many|TRBJ1-5|TRBD1
CAISRDRVKQPQHF
TGTGCCATCAGCCGGGACAGGGTCAAGCAGCCCCAGCATTTT
>TRBV7-9|many|TRBJ2-5|NA
CASSSRRSETQYF
TGTGCCAGCAGCTCGCGACGATCGGAGACCCAGTACTTC
>TRBV5-1|many|TRBJ1-4|TRBD1
CASSPFLGSGTGNEKLFF
TGCGCCAGCAGCCCCTTCCTTGGTTCCGGGACAGGGAATGAAAAACTGTTTTTT
>TRBV10-3|many|TRBJ1-2|NA
CAISGDRGHGYTF
TGTGCCATCAGTGGGGATAGGGGCCATGGCTACACCTTC
>TRBV7-2|many|TRBJ2-1|TRBD1
CASSRGTGGYNEQFF
TGTGCCAGCAGCAGGGGGACAGGGGGTTACAATGAGCAGTTCTTC
>TRBV20-1|many|TRBJ1-5|TRBD1
CSARVRGLSNQPQHF
TGCAGTGCTAGAGTCAGGGGGCTAAGCAATCAGCCCCAGCATTTT
>TRBV7-9|many|TRBJ1-4|NA
CASSLRASEKLFF
TGTGCCAGCAGCTTAAGGGCAAGCGAAAAACTGTTTTTT
>TRBV5-6|many|TRBJ1-4|NA
CASSLVGRINEKLFF
TGTGCCAGCAGCTTGGTCGGCAGGATTAATGAAAAACTGTTTTTT
>TRBV20-1|few|TRBJ2-7|NA
CSARVPSAPGSTYEQYF
TGCAGTGCTAGAGTCCCCTCGGCCCCAGGGTCTACATACGAGCAGTACTTC
>TRBV12-3/TRBV12-4|many|TRBJ1-6|TRBD1
CASSFGQVNSPLHF
TGTGCCAGCAGTTTCGGACAGGTGAATTCACCCCTCCACTTT
>TRBV2|many|TRBJ2-7|NA
CASSPMVYEQYF
TGTGCCAGCAGCCCAATGGTCTACGAGCAGTACTTC
>TRBV5-1|many|TRBJ1-2|TRBD1
CASSLWDRDANYGYTF
TGCGCCAGCAGCTTATGGGACAGGGACGCTAACTATGGCTACACCTTC
>TRBV3-1|NA|TRBJ2-1|NA
CASSQTRGVYNEQFF
TGTGCCAGCAGCCAAACGCGGGGCGTCTACAATGAGCAGTTCTTC
>TRBV5-1|many|TRBJ2-1|NA
CASSELGPYNEQFF
TGCGCCAGCAGCGAGCTAGGCCCTTACAATGAGCAGTTCTTC
>TRBV20-1|many|TRBJ2-4|NA
CSVSGFLAKNIQYF
TGCAGTGTCAGTGGGTTTTTGGCCAAAAACATTCAGTACTTC
>TRBV7-8|few|TRBJ2-3|TRBD1
CASSPGGVAETQYF
TGTGCCAGCAGCCCAGGGGGAGTGGCGGAGACGCAGTATTTT
>TRBV20-1|many|TRBJ1-5|NA
CSAGGGSSGGNQPQHF
TGCAGTGCTGGGGGTGGGTCCAGCGGTGGCAATCAGCCCCAGCATTTT
>TRBV5-6|many|TRBJ2-5|NA
CASSSGTQETQYF
TGTGCCAGCAGCTCCGGGACTCAAGAGACCCAGTACTTC
>TRBV20-1|many|TRBJ1-5|NA
CSATLTRRSNQPQHF
TGCAGTGCAACTTTGACCCGAAGGAGCAATCAGCCCCAGCATTTT